These T cell receptor beta chains were read from a single sample in a study of vaccination and CD4 T cells after COVID-19. The antigens of these receptors remain unknown. TCRdb analysed the PCR reads with MiXCR anew, one entry per CDR3 protein. Of about 20,000 distinct CDR3 sequences listed, about 40% were seen once; the top ten hold about a quarter. The sample in question was CD4+ T cells from blood, cultured in vitro, obtained before SARS-CoV-2 vaccination. The receptors originated from a human donor who received a COVID-19 vaccine. The CDR3 runs from the conserved cysteine through the conserved F or W. Not every row has a clone size; where given, it reads once, few, many or a size class.

NA	TRBV6-1	TRBJ2-7	CASSEVTGGGKQYF
NA	TRBV6-1	TRBJ1-1	CASMEGAGTGGSEAFF
NA	TRBV30	TRBJ1-3	CAWSVPGKGNTIYF
NA	TRBV2	TRBJ2-5	CAMSRGGEETQYF
NA	TRBV6-5	TRBJ2-3	CASSSSGGAFISTDTQYF
NA	TRBV6-5	TRBJ1-1	CASSSTGTGDTEAFF
NA	TRBV7-9	TRBJ2-7	CASSPFGVGEQYF
once	TRBV27	TRBJ2-7	CASSLSRGRDTLYF
NA	TRBV20-1	TRBJ1-6	CSAGKGEFLNSPLHF
NA	TRBV2	TRBJ2-5	CASSEAETQYF
NA	TRBV29-1	TRBJ1-3	CSGGPGGGNTIYF
NA	TRBV2	TRBJ2-7	CASSSRGTSSYEQYF
once	TRBV7-7	TRBJ2-7	CASSERGGYEQYF
few	TRBV20-1	TRBJ2-3	CSAGRGGNTDTQYF
few	TRBV12-3/TRBV12-4	TRBJ1-2	CASRYRLEPGYGYTF
NA	TRBV3-1	TRBJ2-3	CASSPTGLPTDTQYF
NA	TRBV30	TRBJ1-5	CAWSISGRGNQPQHF
NA	TRBV6-1	TRBJ2-1	CASRLTGGANEQFF
NA	TRBV6-1	TRBJ2-1	CATHPGRASYNEQFF
NA	TRBV18	TRBJ1-2	CASSPRTGTNYGYTF
few	TRBV6-1	TRBJ2-3	CASKLSQGTDTQYF
NA	TRBV9	TRBJ1-3	CASSTQGHFSGNTIYF
few	TRBV24-1	TRBJ1-2	CATSDAGDQGYTF
few	TRBV27	TRBJ1-6	CASSLRSAYNSPLHF
NA	TRBV19	TRBJ1-1	CASRRFPAEAFF